These 8 T cell receptor beta chains share one sample of origin, sequenced in a study of T cell responses to AZD1222 COVID-19 vaccine. The repertoire was sequenced with immunoSEQ multiplex PCR; TCRdb's copy has only in-frame clones and lacks some. The sample yields about 120,000 clones, approximately 90% seen once. The input for sequencing was peripheral blood, taken on day 0 of AZD1222 vaccination. These receptors all stem from an adult in good health.

The chain recombines TRBV9 with TRBJ2-7; D possibly corresponds to TRBD2 (7 bases). Trimming removed 6 bases at V and 3 bases at J, with 19 bases between. There are 15 residues in the CDR3. The germline V gene encodes CDR1 SGDLS and CDR2 YYNGEE. CDR3 sequence: CASTKGGGPNYEQYF. Written as DNA, the CDR3 is TGTGCCAGCACCAAAGGGGGGGGGCCCAACTACGAGCAGTACTTC.

The chain combines TRBV6-2 or TRBV6-3 with TRBJ2-3; D may correspond to TRBD1 or TRBD2 (6 bases each). V was clipped by 2 bases and J by 4 bases, with 19 bases between them. Per the germline V gene, CDR1 is MNHEY and CDR2 is SVGEGT. The CDR3 length is 17 residues. In DNA form, the CDR3 reads TGTGCCAGCAGTTACAAAGGGGGGAATCCTTCGTCAGATACGCAGTATTTT. Translating gives CASSYKGGNPSSDTQYF.

This chain connects TRBV10-3 to TRBJ1-2; D perhaps matches TRBD1 (5 bases). Germline CDR1 reads ENHRY; CDR2 reads SYGVKD. V was clipped by 6 bases and J by 4 bases, with 15 bases between them. CDR3 size: 14 residues. CDR3 nucleotides: TGTGCCATCAGGGGCTCAGGGTATTTCTATGGCTACACCTTC. It translates to CAIRGSGYFYGYTF.

The V gene is TRBV7-9, the J gene TRBJ1-1; D uncertain. The CDR3 has 15 amino acids. Deletions cut 5 bases from V and 3 bases from J, with 16 bases between. Germline-derived CDR1 and CDR2 are SEHNR and FQNEAQ (reference sequence). The CDR3 nucleotides are TGTGCCAGCAGCGCTACCCAACCCTGGGACACTGAAGCTTTCTTT. Translating it yields CASSATQPWDTEAFF.

The chain uses TRBV2 and TRBJ2-4; TRBD1 might be the D (5 bases). The germline CDR1 and CDR2 sequences are SNHLY and FYNNEI. Trimming cost V 3 bases and J 8 bases, with 11 bases left between them. The CDR3 is 13 residues long. The CDR3 DNA sequence: TGTGCCAGCAGTGAGGCAGGGCCGGACATTCAGTACTTC. It specifies CASSEAGPDIQYF. The variable domain in full, with the rest retrieved from reference TRBV2 and TRBJ2-4, is EPEVTQTPSHQVTQMGQEVILRCVPISNHLYFYWYRQILGQKVEFLVSFYNNEISEKSEIFDDQFSVERPDGSNFTLKIRSTKLEDSAMYFCASSEAGPDIQYFGAGTRLSVL.

The chain carries TRBV15 and TRBJ1-4, with 8 bases lining up with TRBD1. This CDR3 is built from 21 residues. CDR1 and CDR2 from the germline V gene are LNHNV and YYDKDF (reference sequence). V gave up 2 bases and J gave up 15 bases; unmatched junction bases: 32. Written as DNA, the CDR3 is TGTGCCACCAGCAGACCCCTAAACATTAACCAGCTGGGACAGGCAAAAAGGGAGATGTTTTTT. It encodes CATSRPLNINQLGQAKREMFF.

The chain carries TRBV2 and TRBJ2-7; either TRBD1 or TRBD2 may supply D (5 bases each). This CDR3 spans 14 amino acids. With 5 bases removed from V and 4 bases from J, the gap between germline ends came to 15 bases. CDR1 is SNHLY and CDR2 is FYNNEI in the germline V gene. This CDR3 reads CASSPPGPEYEQYF. The CDR3 region has the DNA TGTGCCAGCAGTCCCCCGGGACCAGAGTACGAGCAGTACTTC.

This clone was seen a few times. This chain links TRBV27 with TRBJ2-7, with D possibly TRBD1 on 5 matching bases. Trimming took 7 bases from V and 3 from J, leaving 16 bases between them. There are 14 residues in the CDR3. Germline CDR1 and CDR2: MNHEY and SMNVEV (reference sequence). CDR3 amino acids: CASKMGQSYYEQYF. Here the CDR3 DNA reads TGTGCCAGCAAAATGGGGCAGAGTTACTACGAGCAGTACTTC.